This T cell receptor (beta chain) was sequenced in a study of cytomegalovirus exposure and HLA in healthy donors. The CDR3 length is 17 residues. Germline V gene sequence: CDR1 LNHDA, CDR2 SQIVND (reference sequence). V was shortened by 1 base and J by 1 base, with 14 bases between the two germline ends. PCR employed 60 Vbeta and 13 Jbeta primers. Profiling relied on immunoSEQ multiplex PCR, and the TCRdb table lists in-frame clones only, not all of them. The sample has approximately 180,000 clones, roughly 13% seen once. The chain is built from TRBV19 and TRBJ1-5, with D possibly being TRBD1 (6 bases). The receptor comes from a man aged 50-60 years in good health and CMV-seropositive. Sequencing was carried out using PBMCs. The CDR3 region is CASSIVRTALSNQPQHF. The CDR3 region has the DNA TGTGCCAGTAGTATAGTGAGGACAGCACTCAGCAATCAGCCCCAGCATTTT. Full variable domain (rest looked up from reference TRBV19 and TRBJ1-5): DGGITQSPKYLFRKEGQNVTLSCEQNLNHDAMYWYRQDPGQGLRLIYYSQIVNDFQKGDIAEGYSVSREKKESFPLTVTSAQKNPTAFYLCASSIVRTALSNQPQHFGDGTRLSIL.